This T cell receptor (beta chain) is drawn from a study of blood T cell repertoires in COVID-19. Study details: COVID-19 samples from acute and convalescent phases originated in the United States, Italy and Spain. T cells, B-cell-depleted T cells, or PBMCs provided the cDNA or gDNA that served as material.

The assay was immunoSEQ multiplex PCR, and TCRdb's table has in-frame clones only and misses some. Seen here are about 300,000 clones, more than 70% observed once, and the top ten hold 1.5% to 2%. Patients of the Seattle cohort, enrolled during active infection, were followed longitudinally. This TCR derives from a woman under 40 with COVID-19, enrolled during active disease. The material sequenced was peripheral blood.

The CDR3 region is CALVGSSYNSPLHF. In nucleotides, the CDR3 is TGTGCCCTCGTTGGGAGCTCCTATAATTCACCCCTCCACTTT. This rearrangement joins TRBV30 to TRBJ1-6; no clear D. The V gene's germline CDR1 is GTSNPN and CDR2 SVGIG (reference sequence). The CDR3 runs 14 residues. V was clipped by 8 bases and J by 0 bases, with 11 bases between them.